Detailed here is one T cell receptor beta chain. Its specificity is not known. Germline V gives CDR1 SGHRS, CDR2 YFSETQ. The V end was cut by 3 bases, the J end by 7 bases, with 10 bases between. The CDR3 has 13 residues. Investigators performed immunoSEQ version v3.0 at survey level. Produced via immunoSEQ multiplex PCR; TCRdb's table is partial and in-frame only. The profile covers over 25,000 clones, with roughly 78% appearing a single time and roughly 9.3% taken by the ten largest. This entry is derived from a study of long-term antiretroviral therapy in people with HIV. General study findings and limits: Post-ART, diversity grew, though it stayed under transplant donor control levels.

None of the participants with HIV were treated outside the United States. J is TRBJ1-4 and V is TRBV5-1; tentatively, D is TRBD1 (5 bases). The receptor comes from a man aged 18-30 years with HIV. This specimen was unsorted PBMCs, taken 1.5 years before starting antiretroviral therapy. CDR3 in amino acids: CASSSEGPEKLFF. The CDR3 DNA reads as TGCGCCAGCAGCTCCGAGGGGCCTGAAAAACTGTTTTTT.